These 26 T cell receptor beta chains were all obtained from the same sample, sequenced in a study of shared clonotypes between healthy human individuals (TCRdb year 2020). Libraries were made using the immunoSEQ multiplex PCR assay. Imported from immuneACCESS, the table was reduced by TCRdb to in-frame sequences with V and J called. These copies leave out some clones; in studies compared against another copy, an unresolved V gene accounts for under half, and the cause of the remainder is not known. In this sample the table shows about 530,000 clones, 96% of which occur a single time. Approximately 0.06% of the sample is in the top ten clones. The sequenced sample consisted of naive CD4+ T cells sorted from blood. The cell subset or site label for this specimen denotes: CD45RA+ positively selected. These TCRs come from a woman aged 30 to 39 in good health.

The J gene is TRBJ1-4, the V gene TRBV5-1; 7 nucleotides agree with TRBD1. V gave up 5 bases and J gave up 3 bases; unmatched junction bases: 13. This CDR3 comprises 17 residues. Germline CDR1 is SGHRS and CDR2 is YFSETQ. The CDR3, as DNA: TGCGCCAGCAGAGAGGGGGCTTACGCCGTGGCTAATGAAAAACTGTTTTTT. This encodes CASREGAYAVANEKLFF.

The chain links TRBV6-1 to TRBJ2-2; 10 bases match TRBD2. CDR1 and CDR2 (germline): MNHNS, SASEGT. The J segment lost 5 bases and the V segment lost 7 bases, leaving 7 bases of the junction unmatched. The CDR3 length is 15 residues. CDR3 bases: TGTGCCAGCAACAGTAAGCGGGAGGGGACCGGGGAGCTGTTTTTT. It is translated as CASNSKREGTGELFF.

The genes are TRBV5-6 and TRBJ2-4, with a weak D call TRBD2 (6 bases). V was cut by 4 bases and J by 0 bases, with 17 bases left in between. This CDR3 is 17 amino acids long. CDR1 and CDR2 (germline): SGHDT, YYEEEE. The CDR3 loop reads CASSQILGTLAKNIQYF. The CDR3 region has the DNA TGTGCCAGCAGCCAGATCCTGGGGACTTTAGCCAAAAACATTCAGTACTTC. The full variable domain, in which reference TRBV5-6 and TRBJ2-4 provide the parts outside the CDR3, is DAGVTQSPTHLIKTRGQQVTLRCSPKSGHDTVSWYQQALGQGPQFIFQYYEEEERQRGNFPDRFSGHQFPNYSSELNVNALLLGDSALYLCASSQILGTLAKNIQYFGAGTRLSVL.

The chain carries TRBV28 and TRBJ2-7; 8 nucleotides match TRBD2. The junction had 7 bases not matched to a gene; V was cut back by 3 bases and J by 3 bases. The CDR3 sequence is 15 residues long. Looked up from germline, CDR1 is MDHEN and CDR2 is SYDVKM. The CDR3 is CASSFPRTSGYEQYF. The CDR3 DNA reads TGTGCCAGCAGTTTTCCCCGTACTAGCGGCTACGAGCAGTACTTC. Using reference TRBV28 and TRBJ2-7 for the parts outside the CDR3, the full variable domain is DVKVTQSSRYLVKRTGEKVFLECVQDMDHENMFWYRQDPGLGLRLIYFSYDVKMKEKGDIPEGYSVSREKKERFSLILESASTNQTSMYLCASSFPRTSGYEQYFGPGTRLTVT.

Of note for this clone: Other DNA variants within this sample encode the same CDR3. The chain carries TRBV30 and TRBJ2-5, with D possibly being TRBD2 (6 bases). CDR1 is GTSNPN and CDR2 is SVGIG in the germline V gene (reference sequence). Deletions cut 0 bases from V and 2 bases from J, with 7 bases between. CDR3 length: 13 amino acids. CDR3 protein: CAWSVGGQETQYF. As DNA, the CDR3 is TGTGCCTGGAGTGTAGGAGGGCAAGAGACCCAGTACTTC.

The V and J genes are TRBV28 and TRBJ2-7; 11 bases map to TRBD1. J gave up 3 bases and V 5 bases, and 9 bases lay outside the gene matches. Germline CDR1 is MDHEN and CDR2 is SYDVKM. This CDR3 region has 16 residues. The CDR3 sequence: CASSTPGQGEVYEQYF. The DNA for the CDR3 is TGTGCCAGCAGTACACCGGGACAGGGGGAAGTCTACGAGCAGTACTTC.

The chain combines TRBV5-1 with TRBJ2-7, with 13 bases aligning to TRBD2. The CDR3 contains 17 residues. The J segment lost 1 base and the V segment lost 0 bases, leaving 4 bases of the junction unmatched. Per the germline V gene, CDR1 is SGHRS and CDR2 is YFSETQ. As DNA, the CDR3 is TGCGCCAGCAGCTTGGGTACTAGCGGGAGGGTTTCCTACGAGCAGTACTTC. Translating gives CASSLGTSGRVSYEQYF.

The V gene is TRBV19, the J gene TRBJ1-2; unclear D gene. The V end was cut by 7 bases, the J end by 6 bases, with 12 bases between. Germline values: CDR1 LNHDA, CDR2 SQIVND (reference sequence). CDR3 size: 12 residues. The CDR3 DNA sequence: TGTGCCAGTATAGGCCAAGGCGATGGCTACACCTTC. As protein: CASIGQGDGYTF.

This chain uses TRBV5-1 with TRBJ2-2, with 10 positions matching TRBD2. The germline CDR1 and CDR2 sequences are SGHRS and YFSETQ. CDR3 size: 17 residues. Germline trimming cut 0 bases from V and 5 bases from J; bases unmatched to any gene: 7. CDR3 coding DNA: TGCGCCAGCAGCTTGGGAAGGACTAGCGGATCTACCGGGGAGCTGTTTTTT. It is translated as CASSLGRTSGSTGELFF.

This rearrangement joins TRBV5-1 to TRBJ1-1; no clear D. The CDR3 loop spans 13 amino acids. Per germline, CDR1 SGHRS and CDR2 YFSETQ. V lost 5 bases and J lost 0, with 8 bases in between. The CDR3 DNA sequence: TGCGCCAGCAGTTCTCAGGTGAACACTGAAGCTTTCTTT. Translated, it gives CASSSQVNTEAFF. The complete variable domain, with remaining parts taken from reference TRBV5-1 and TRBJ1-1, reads KAGVTQTPRYLIKTRGQQVTLSCSPISGHRSVSWYQQTPGQGLQFLFEYFSETQRNKGNFPGRFSGRQFSNSRSEMNVSTLELGDSALYLCASSSQVNTEAFFGQGTRLTVV.

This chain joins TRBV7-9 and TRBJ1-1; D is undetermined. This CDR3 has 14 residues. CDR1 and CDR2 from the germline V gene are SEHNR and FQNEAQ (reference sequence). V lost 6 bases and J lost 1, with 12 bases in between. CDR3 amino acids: CASSPTAGNTEAFF. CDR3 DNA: TGTGCCAGCAGTCCTACGGCGGGGAACACTGAAGCTTTCTTT.

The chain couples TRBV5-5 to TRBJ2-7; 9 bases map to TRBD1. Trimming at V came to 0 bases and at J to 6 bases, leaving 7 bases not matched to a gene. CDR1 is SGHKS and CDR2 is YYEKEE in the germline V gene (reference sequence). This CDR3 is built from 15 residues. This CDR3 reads CASSLGGTGTTEQYF. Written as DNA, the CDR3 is TGTGCCAGCAGCTTGGGTGGGACAGGGACGACCGAGCAGTACTTC. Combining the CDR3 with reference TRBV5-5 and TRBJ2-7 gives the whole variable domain DAGVTQSPTHLIKTRGQQVTLRCSPISGHKSVSWYQQVLGQGPQFIFQYYEKEERGRGNFPDRFSARQFPNYSSELNVNALLLGDSALYLCASSLGGTGTTEQYFGPGTRLTVT.

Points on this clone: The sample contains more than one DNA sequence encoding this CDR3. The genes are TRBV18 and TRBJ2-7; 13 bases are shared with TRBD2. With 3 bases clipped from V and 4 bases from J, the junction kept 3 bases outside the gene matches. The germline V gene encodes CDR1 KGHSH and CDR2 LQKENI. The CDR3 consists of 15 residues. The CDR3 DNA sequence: TGTGCCAGCTCACCCCCGGGACTAGCGGGGTACGAGCAGTACTTC. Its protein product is CASSPPGLAGYEQYF.

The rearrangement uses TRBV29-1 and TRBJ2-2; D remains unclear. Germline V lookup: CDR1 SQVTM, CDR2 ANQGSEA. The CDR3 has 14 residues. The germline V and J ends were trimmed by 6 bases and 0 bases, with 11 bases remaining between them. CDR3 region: CSVTKSPNTGELFF. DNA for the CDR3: TGCAGCGTCACTAAATCCCCGAACACCGGGGAGCTGTTTTTT.

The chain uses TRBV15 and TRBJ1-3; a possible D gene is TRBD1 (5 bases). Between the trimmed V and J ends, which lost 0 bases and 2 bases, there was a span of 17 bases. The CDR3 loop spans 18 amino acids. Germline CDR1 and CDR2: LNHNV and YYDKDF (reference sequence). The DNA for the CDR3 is TGTGCCACCAGCAGAGATCCCGCAGGGCTCGGGGCTGGAAACACCATATATTTT. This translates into CATSRDPAGLGAGNTIYF.

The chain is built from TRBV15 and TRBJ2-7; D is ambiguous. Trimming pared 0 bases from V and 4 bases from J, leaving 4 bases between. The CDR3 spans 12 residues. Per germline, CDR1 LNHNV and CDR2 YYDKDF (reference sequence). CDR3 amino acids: CATSRDQYEQYF. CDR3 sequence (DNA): TGTGCCACCAGCAGAGACCAATACGAGCAGTACTTC. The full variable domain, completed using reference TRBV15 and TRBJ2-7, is DAMVIQNPRYQVTQFGKPVTLSCSQTLNHNVMYWYQQKSSQAPKLLFHYYDKDFNNEADTPDNFQSRRPNTSFCFLDIRSPGLGDTAMYLCATSRDQYEQYFGPGTRLTVT.

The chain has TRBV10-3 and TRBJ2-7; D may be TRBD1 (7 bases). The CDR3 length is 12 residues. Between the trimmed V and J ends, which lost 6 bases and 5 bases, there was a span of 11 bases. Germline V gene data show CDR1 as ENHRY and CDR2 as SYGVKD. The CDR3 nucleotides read TGTGCCATCAGAGGCAGGGGGGACGAGCAGTACTTC. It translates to CAIRGRGDEQYF.

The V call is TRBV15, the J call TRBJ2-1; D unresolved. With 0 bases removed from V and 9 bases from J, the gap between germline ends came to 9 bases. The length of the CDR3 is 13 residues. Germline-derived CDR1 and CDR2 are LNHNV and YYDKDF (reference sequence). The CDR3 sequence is CATSRDVGSEQFF. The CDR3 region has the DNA TGTGCCACCAGCAGAGATGTAGGGTCTGAGCAGTTCTTC.

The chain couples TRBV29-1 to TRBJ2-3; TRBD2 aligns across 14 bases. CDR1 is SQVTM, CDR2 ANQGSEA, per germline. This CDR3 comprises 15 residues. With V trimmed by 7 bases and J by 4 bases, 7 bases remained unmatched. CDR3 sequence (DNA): TGCAGCGCAGGGACTAGCGGGAGTAGTGCAGATACGCAGTATTTT. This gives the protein CSAGTSGSSADTQYF.

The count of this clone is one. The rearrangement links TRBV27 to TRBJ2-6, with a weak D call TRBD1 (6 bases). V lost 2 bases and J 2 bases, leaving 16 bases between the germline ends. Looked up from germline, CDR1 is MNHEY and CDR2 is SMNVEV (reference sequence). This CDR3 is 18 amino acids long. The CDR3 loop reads CASSLAGRGFPGANVLTF. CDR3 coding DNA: TGTGCCAGCAGTTTAGCGGGCAGGGGATTTCCTGGGGCCAACGTCCTGACTTTC.

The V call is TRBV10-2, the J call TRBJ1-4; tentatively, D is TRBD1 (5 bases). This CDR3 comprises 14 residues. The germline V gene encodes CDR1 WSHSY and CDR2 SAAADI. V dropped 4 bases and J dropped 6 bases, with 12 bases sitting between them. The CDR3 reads CASSVGTEHEKLFF. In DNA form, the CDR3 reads TGCGCCAGCAGTGTTGGGACGGAGCATGAAAAACTGTTTTTT.

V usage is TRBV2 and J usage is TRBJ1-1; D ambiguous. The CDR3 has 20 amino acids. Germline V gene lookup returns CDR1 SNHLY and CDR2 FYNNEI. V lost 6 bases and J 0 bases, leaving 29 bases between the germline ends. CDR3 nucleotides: TGTGCCAGCAGGGAACTTCCAGGCGGCAGGTGGAGTAAAATGAACACTGAAGCTTTCTTT. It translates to CASRELPGGRWSKMNTEAFF.

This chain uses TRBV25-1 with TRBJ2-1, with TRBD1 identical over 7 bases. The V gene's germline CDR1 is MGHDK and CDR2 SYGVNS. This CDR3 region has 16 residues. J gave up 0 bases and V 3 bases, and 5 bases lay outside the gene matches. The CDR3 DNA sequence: TGTGCCAGCAGTGAGGCCTCAGGGGGCTCCTACAATGAGCAGTTCTTC. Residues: CASSEASGGSYNEQFF.

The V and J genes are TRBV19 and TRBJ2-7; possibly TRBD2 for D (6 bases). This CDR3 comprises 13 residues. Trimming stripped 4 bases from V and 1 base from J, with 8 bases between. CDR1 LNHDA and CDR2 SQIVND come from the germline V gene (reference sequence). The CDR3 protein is CASSRGESYEQYF. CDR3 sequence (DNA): TGTGCCAGTAGTAGGGGGGAGTCCTACGAGCAGTACTTC.

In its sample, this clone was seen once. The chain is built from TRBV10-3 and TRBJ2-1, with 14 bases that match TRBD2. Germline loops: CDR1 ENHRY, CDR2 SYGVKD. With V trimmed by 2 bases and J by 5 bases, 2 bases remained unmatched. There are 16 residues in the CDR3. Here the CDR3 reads CAISEQGLAGDNEQFF. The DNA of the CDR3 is TGTGCCATCAGTGAGCAGGGACTAGCGGGAGACAATGAGCAGTTCTTC.

The CDR3 here is CASSLAGTGESEQYF. The CDR3 DNA follows: TGTGCCAGCAGTTTAGCCGGGACAGGGGAGTCCGAGCAGTACTTC. This chain uses TRBV28 with TRBJ2-7; 10 positions agree with TRBD1. V dropped 2 bases and J dropped 6; count of bases not matched to a gene: 7. The CDR3 is made up of 15 amino acids. Per germline, CDR1 MDHEN and CDR2 SYDVKM.